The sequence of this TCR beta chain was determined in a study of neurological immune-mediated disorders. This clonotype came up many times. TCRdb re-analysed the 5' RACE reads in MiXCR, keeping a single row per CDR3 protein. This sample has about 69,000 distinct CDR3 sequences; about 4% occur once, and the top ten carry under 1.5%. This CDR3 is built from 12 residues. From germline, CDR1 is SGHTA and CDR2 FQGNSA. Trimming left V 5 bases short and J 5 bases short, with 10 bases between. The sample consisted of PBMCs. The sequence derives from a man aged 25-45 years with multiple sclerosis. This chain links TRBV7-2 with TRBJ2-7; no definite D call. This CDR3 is CASSPRRHEQYF. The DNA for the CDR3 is TGTGCCAGCAGCCCCCGCCGCCACGAGCAGTACTTC.